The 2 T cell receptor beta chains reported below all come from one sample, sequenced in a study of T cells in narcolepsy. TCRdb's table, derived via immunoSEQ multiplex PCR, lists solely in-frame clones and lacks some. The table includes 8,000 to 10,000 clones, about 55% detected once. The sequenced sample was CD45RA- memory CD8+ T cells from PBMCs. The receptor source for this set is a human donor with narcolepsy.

The CDR3 is CASSQDRDSLNEKLFF. For the CDR3, the DNA is TGTGCCAGCAGCCAAGACCGGGACAGCCTTAATGAAAAACTGTTTTTT. V is TRBV14 and J is TRBJ1-4, with 7 bases identical to TRBD1. The CDR3 length is 16 residues. Trimming cost V 0 bases and J 4 bases; bases outside gene matches: 5. Germline CDR1 reads SGHDN; CDR2 reads FVKESK.

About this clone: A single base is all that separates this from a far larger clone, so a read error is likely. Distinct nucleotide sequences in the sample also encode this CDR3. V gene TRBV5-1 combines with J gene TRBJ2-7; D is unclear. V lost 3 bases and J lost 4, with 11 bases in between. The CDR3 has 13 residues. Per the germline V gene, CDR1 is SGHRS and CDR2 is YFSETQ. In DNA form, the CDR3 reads TGCGCCAGCAGCTCCCTTAAAGCGTACGAGCAGTACTTC. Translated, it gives CASSSLKAYEQYF. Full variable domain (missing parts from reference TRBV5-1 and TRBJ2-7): KAGVTQTPRYLIKTRGQQVTLSCSPISGHRSVSWYQQTPGQGLQFLFEYFSETQRNKGNFPGRFSGRQFSNSRSEMNVSTLELGDSALYLCASSSLKAYEQYFGPGTRLTVT.